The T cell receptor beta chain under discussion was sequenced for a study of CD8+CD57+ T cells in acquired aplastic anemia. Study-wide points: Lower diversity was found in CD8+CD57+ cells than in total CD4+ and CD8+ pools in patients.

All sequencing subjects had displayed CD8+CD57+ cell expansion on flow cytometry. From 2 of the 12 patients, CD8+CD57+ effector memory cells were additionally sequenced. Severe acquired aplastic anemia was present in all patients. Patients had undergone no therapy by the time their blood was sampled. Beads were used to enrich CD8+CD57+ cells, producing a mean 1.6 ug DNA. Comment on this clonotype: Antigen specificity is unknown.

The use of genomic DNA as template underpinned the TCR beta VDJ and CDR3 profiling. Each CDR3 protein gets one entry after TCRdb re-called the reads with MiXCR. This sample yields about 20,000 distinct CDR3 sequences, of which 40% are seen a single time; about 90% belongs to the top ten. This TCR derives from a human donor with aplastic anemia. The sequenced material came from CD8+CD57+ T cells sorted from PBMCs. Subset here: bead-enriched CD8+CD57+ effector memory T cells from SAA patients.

The CDR3 sequence is CASSVGLALSYEQYF. CDR3 bases: TGTGCCAGCAGTGTGGGACTAGCGCTTTCCTACGAGCAGTACTTC. The rearrangement uses TRBV25-1 and TRBJ2-7; 10 nucleotides align to TRBD2. Germline CDR1 MGHDK, CDR2 SYGVNS. CDR3 length equals 15 residues. V was pared by 4 bases and J by 1 base, with 4 bases of the junction left unmatched.